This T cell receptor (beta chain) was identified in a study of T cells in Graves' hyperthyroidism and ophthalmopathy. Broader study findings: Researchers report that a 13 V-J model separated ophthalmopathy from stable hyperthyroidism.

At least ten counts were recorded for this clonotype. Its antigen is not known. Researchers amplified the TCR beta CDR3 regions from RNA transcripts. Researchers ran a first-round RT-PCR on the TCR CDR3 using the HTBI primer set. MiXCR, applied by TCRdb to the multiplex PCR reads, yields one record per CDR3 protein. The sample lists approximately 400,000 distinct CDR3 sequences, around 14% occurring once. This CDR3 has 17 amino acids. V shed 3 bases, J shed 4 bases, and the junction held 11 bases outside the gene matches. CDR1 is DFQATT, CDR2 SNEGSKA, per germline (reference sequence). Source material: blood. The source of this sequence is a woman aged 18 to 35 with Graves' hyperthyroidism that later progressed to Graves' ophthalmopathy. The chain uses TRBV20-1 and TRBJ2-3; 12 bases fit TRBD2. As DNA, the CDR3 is TGCAGTGCTAGGACCCAGCTAGCGGGAGGGGTATCAGATACGCAGTATTTT. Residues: CSARTQLAGGVSDTQYF.